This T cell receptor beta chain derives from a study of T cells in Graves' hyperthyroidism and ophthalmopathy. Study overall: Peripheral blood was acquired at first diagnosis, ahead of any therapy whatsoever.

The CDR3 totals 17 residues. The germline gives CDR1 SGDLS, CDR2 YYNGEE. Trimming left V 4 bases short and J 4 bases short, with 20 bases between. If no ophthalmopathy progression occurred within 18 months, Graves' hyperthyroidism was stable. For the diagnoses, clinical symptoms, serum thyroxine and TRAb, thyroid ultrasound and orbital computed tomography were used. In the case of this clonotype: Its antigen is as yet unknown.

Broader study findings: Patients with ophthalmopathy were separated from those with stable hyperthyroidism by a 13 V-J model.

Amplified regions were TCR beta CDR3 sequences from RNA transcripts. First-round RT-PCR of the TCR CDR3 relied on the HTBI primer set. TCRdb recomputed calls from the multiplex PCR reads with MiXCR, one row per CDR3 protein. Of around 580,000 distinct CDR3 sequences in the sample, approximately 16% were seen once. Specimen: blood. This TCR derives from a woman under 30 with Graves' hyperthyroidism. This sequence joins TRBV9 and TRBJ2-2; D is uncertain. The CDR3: CASSPRHPSSATGELFF. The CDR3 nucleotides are TGTGCCAGCAGCCCCCGCCACCCCTCTTCCGCCACCGGGGAGCTGTTTTTT.